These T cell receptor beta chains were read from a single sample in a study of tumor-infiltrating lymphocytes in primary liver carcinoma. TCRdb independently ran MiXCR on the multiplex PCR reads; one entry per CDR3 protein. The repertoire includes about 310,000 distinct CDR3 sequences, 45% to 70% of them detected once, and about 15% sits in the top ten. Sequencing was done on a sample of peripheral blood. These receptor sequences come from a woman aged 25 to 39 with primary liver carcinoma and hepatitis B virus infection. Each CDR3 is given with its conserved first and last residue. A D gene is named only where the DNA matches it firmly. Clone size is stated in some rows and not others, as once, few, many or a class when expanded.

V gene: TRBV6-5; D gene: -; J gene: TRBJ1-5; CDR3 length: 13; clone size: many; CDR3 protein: CASSFGPSGAMYF; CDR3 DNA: TGTGCCAGCAGTTTCGGGCCGTCGGGGGCCATGTATTTT
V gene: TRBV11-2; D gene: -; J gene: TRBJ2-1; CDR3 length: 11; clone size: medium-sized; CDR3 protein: CASSLRFEQFF; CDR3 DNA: TGTGCCAGCAGCTTAAGGTTTGAGCAGTTCTTC
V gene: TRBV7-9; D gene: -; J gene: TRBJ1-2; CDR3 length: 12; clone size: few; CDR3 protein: CAGDLSGPRGTF; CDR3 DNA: TGTGCCGGTGACCTCTCGGGGCCCAGGGGAACCTTC
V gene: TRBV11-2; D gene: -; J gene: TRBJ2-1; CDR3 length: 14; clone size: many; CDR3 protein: CASSLVTGRHEQFF; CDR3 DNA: TGTGCCAGCAGCTTAGTAACAGGTCGGCATGAGCAGTTCTTC
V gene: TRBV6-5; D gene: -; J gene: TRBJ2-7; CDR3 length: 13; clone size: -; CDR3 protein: CASNPSFSYEQYF; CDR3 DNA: TGTGCCAGCAACCCTAGTTTCAGCTACGAGCAGTACTTC
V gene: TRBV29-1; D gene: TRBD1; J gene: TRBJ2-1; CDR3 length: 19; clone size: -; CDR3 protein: CSVEDWRQGARVRYNEQFF; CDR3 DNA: TGCAGCGTTGAAGATTGGAGACAGGGGGCGAGGGTACGATACAATGAGCAGTTCTTC
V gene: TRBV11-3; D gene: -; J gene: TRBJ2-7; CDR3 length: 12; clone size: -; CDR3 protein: CASSSLRWEQYF; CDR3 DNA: TGTGCCAGCAGCTCGCTAAGGTGGGAGCAATACTTC
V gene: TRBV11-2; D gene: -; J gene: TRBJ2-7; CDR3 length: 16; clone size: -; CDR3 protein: CASSLDRRQGRDERYF; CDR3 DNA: TGTGCCAGCAGCTTAGATCGTCGGCAGGGTCGGGATGAACGGTACTTC
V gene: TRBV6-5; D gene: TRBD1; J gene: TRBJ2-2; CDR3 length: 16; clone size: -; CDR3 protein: CASRKTGQTRPGELFF; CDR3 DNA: TGTGCCAGCAGAAAAACGGGACAGACGAGGCCCGGGGAGCTGTTTTTT
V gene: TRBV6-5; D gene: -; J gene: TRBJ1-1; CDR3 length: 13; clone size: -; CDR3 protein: CASSPGALTEAFF; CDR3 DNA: TGTGCCAGCAGTCCGGGGGCTCTCACTGAAGCTTTCTTT
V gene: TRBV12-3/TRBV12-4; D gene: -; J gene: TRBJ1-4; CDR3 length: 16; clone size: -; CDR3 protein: CASSLDPGTVNEKLFF; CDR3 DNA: TGTGCCAGCAGTTTGGATCCCGGGACGGTTAATGAAAAACTGTTTTTT
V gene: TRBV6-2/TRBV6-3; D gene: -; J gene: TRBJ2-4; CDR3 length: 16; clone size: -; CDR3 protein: CASSYSPCLAENIQYF; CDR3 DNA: TGTGCCAGCAGTTATAGTCCTTGTTTAGCCGAAAACATTCAGTACTTC
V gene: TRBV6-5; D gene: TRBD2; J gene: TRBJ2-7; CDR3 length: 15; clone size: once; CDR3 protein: CDSSGAGLAEFEQYF; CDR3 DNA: TGTGACAGCAGTGGAGCGGGACTAGCAGAATTCGAGCAGTACTTC
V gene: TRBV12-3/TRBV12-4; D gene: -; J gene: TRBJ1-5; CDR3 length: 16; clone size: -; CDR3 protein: CTSCLTLQGVGQPQHF; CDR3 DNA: TGTACCAGCTGTCTGACCTTACAGGGAGTAGGTCAGCCCCAGCATTTT
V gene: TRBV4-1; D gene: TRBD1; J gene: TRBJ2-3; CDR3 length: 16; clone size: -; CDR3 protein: CASGHPRTGRPDTQYF; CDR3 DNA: TGCGCCAGCGGCCATCCCAGGACAGGGAGGCCAGATACGCAGTATTTT
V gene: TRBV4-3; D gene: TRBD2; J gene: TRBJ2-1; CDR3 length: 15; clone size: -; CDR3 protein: CASSHRTSGTSEQFF; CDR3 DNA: TGCGCCAGCAGCCATAGGACTAGCGGGACAAGTGAGCAGTTCTTC
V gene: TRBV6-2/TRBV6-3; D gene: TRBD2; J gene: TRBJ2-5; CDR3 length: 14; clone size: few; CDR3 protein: CASSYIAGGETQYF; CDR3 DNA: TGTGCCAGCAGTTACATAGCGGGCGGTGAGACCCAGTACTTC
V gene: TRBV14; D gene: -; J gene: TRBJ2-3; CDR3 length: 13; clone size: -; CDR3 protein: CTSSQVGEVTQYF; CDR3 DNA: TGTACCAGCAGCCAAGTTGGAGAGGTTACGCAGTATTTT
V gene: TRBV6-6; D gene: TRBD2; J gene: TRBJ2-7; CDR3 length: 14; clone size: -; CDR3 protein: CASTSGLAAYEQYF; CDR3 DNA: TGTGCCAGCACCTCGGGACTAGCGGCCTACGAGCAGTATTTC
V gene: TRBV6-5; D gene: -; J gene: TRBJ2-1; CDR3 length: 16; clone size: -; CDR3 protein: CASSPNPGTPKNEQFF; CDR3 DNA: TGTGCCAGCAGCCCTAACCCCGGGACTCCGAAAAATGAGCAGTTCTTC
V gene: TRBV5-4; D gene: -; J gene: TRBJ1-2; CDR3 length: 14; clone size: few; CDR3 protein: CASSPGTSPGGYTF; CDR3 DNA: TGTGCCAGCAGCCCTGGGACTTCTCCAGGGGGCTACACCTTC
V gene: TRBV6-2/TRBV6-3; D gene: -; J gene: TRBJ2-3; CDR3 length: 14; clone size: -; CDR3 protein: CGSSYLGSTVTQYF; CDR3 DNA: TGTGGCAGCAGTTATCTGGGGTCGACAGTTACGCAGTATTTT
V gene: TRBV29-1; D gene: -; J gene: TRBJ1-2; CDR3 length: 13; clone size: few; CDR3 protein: CSSASGGLDGYTF; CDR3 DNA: TGCAGCTCCGCCAGTGGGGGGCTAGATGGCTACACCTTC
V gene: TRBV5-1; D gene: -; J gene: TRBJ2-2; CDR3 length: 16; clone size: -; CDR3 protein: CASSLDLGFSPGELFF; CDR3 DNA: TGCGCCAGCAGCTTGGATCTGGGGTTTAGCCCCGGGGAGCTGTTTTTT
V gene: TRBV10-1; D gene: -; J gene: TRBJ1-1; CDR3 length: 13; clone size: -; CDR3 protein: CASSPAVRTEAFF; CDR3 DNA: TGCGCCAGCAGTCCAGCGGTAAGGACTGAAGCTTTCTTT
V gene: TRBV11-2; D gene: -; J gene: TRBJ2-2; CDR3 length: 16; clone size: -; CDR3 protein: CASSPRAWRNTGELFF; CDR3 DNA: TGTGCCAGCAGCCCACGGGCATGGAGGAACACTGGGGAGCTGTTTTTT
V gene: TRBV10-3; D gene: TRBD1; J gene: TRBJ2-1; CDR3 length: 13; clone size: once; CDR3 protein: CAIAGQVNNEQLF; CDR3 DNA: TGTGCCATCGCGGGACAGGTCAACAATGAGCAGCTCTTC
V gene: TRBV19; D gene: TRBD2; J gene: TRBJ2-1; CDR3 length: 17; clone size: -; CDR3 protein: CASSPGLAGDWYNEQFF; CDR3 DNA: TGTGCCAGTAGCCCGGGACTAGCGGGAGATTGGTACAATGAGCAGTTCTTC
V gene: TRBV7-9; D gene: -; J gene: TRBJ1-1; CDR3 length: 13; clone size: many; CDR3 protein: CASSLAGNTEAFF; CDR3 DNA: TGTGCCAGCAGCCTGGCCGGGAACACTGAAGCTTTCTTT
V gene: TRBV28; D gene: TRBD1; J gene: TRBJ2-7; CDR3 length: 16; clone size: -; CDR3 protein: CASSLVGQGLSYEQYF; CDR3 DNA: TGTGCCAGCAGTTTAGTAGGACAGGGTCTTTCCTACGAGCAGTACTTC
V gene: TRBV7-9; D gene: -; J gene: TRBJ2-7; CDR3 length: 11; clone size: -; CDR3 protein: CASSHGYEHYF; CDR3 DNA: TGTGCCAGCAGCCATGGCTACGAGCACTACTTC
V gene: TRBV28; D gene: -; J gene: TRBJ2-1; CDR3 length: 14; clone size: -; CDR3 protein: CASSPVFPNNEQFF; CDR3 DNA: TGTGCCAGCAGTCCCGTATTCCCCAACAATGAGCAGTTCTTC
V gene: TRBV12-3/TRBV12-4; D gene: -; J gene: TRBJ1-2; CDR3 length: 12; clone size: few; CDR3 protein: CASSARVYGYTF; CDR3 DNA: TGTGCCAGCAGTGCCAGGGTATATGGCTACACCTTC
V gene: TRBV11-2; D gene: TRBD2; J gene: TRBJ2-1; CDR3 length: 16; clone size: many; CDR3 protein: CASTKTSGTTYNEQFF; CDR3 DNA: TGTGCCAGCACCAAGACTAGCGGGACGACCTACAATGAGCAGTTCTTC
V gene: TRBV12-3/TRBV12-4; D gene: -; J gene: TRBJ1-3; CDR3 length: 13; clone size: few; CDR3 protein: CASSSGAGNTIYF; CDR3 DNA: TGTGCCAGCAGCTCAGGGGCTGGAAACACCATATATTTT
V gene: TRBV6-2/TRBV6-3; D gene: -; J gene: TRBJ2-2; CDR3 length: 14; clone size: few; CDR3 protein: CASSYSLDTGELFF; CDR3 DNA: TGTGCCAGCAGTTACTCGCTCGACACCGGGGAGCTGTTTTTT
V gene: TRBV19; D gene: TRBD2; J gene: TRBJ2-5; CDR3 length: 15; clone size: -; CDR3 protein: CASSIRSGRGETQYF; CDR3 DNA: TGTGCCAGTAGTATAAGGAGCGGGAGAGGTGAGACCCAGTACTTC
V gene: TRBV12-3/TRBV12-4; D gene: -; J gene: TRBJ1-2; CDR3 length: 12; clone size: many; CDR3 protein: CASSLSPYGYTF; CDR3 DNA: TGTGCCAGCAGTTTAAGCCCCTATGGCTACACCTTC
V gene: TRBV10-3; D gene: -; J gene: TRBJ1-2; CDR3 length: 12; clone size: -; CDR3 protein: CAITGTAGGYTF; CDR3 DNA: TGTGCCATCACCGGGACGGCGGGTGGCTACACCTTC
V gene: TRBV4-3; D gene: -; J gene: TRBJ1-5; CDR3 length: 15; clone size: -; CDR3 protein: CASSQEQTDNRPQHF; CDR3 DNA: TGCGCCAGCAGCCAAGAGCAGACAGACAATCGGCCCCAGCACTTT
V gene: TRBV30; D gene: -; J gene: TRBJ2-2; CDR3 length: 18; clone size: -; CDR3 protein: CAWSRRASGRLNTGELFF; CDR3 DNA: TGTGCCTGGAGCCGGCGGGCGAGTGGGAGGCTAAACACCGGGGAGCTGTTTTTT
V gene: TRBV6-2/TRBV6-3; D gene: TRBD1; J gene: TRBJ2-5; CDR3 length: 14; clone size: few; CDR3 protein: CASSGTGVQETQYF; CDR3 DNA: TGTGCCAGCTCCGGGACAGGGGTCCAAGAGACCCAGTACTTC
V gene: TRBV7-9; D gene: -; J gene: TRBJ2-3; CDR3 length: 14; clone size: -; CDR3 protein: CASSSPMVGDTQYF; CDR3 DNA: TGTGCCAGCAGCTCACCGATGGTCGGAGATACGCAGTATTTT
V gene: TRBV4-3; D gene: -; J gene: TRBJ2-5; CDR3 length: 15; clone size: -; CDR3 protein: CASSPQGGTAETQYF; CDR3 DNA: TGCGCCAGCAGCCCCCAAGGGGGTACCGCCGAGACCCAGTACTTC
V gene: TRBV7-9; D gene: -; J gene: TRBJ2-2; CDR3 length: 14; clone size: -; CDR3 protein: CASSLVGTPGELFF; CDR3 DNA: TGTGCCAGCAGCTTAGTGGGGACCCCCGGGGAGCTGTTTTTT